A selection of T cell receptor beta chains follows, all from one sample in a study of cytomegalovirus exposure and HLA in healthy donors. The method was immunoSEQ multiplex PCR; TCRdb's version includes in-frame clones alone and lacks a portion of them. The repertoire holds 78,000 or so clones, with about 81% as singletons. The sample consisted of PBMCs. The receptor source for this set is a woman between 50 and 59 years old in good health and CMV-seronegative. The CDR3 runs from the conserved cysteine through the conserved F or W. D genes are given only for firm matches. Clone size, where shown, is once, few, many, or a class for clones that have expanded.

CASSRGLAGGLYEQYF	TGTGCCAGCAGTCGGGGACTAGCGGGAGGACTCTACGAGCAGTACTTC	TRBV28	TRBJ2-7	-	16	TRBD2
CAISEGGGYTEAFF	TGTGCCATCAGTGAGGGCGGGGGGTATACTGAAGCTTTCTTT	TRBV10-3	TRBJ1-1	-	14	-
CASSQAGSQYYEQYF	TGCGCCAGCAGCCAAGCAGGGTCCCAATATTACGAGCAGTACTTC	TRBV4-1	TRBJ2-7	-	15	-
CAISEAGDSNQPQHF	TGTGCCATCAGTGAGGCGGGGGATAGCAATCAGCCCCAGCATTTT	TRBV10-3	TRBJ1-5	once	15	-
CASSLNLQGHNSPLHF	TGTGCCAGCAGCTTAAACTTACAGGGGCATAATTCACCCCTCCACTTT	TRBV7-8	TRBJ1-6	-	16	TRBD1
CASSLSGNSNQPQHF	TGTGCCAGCAGCTTATCAGGGAATAGCAATCAGCCCCAGCATTTT	TRBV7-9	TRBJ1-5	-	15	-
CASSVSGPTEAFF	TGTGCCAGCAGTGTGTCAGGGCCCACTGAAGCTTTCTTT	TRBV6-1	TRBJ1-1	once	13	-
CASSYSRDSNQPQHF	TGTGCCAGCAGTTACTCCCGCGATAGCAATCAGCCCCAGCATTTT	TRBV6-5	TRBJ1-5	-	15	-
CAWSWHHSGANVLTF	TGTGCCTGGAGTTGGCACCACTCTGGGGCCAACGTCCTGACTTTC	TRBV30	TRBJ2-6	-	15	-
CASSLGDRGSTDTQYF	TGCGCCAGCAGCTTGGGGGACAGGGGAAGCACAGATACGCAGTATTTT	TRBV5-1	TRBJ2-3	-	16	TRBD1
CASSLSKRGGAEAFF	TGTGCCAGCAGTTTAAGTAAGAGGGGAGGAGCTGAAGCTTTCTTT	TRBV28	TRBJ1-1	few	15	-
CASSLSVNSNYGYTF	TGTGCCAGCAGTTTAAGCGTGAACTCTAACTATGGCTACACCTTC	TRBV27	TRBJ1-2	few	15	-
CASSDSRTRIF	TGTGCCAGCAGTGACTCGCGGACACGGATTTTT	TRBV2	TRBJ1-4	once	11	-
CAISEGRKGGDNYGYTF	TGTGCCATCAGTGAGGGCCGCAAAGGGGGCGATAACTATGGCTACACCTTC	TRBV10-3	TRBJ1-2	-	17	TRBD1
CASCTRQGLDGYTF	TGTGCCAGCTGCACCAGACAGGGTCTGGATGGCTACACCTTC	TRBV28	TRBJ1-2	few	14	TRBD1
CASSPPLGQPHLGLDTEAFF	TGTGCCAGCAGCCCTCCCTTGGGACAGCCCCATCTCGGGCTCGACACTGAAGCTTTCTTT	TRBV14	TRBJ1-1	-	20	TRBD1
CSVRPTGSMNTEAFF	TGCAGCGTTAGGCCGACAGGGTCTATGAACACTGAAGCTTTCTTT	TRBV29-1	TRBJ1-1	-	15	TRBD1
CASSYRGLSLNEQFF	TGTGCCAGTAGTTACAGGGGTTTGAGCCTAAATGAGCAGTTCTTC	TRBV19	TRBJ2-1	few	15	TRBD1
CASSASTTGNTIYF	TGTGCCAGCAGCGCTAGTACGACTGGAAACACCATATATTTT	TRBV7-2	TRBJ1-3	-	14	-
CAWSLSSRDEYGTKNIQYF	TGTGCCTGGAGTCTTTCCTCACGAGACGAATACGGGACCAAAAACATTCAGTACTTC	TRBV30	TRBJ2-4	-	19	-
CASSFYGGRGRGGYTF	TGTGCCAGCAGCTTTTATGGAGGCAGGGGGCGTGGAGGCTACACCTTC	TRBV5-6	TRBJ1-2	-	16	TRBD1
CASSFPRDRVNYGYTF	TGTGCCAGCAGCTTCCCCCGGGACAGGGTAAACTATGGCTACACCTTC	TRBV5-6	TRBJ1-2	-	16	TRBD1
CASSLGTSGSTYNEQFF	TGTGCCAGCAGCCTTGGGACTAGCGGGAGCACCTACAATGAGCAGTTCTTC	TRBV4-2	TRBJ2-1	-	17	TRBD2
CAISESTGGGNQPQHF	TGTGCCATCAGTGAGTCAACAGGGGGTGGCAATCAGCCCCAGCATTTT	TRBV10-3	TRBJ1-5	-	16	TRBD1
CASSAGQTNEQFF	TGTGCCAGCAGCGCAGGACAGACCAATGAGCAGTTCTTC	TRBV9	TRBJ2-1	-	13	-
CASRSVRVGIGYTF	TGTGCCAGCAGATCCGTCAGGGTCGGTATCGGCTACACCTTC	TRBV5-6	TRBJ1-2	-	14	-
CASSLGPSFSDPSSYEQYF	TGTGCCAGCAGCTTAGGCCCCTCGTTTAGCGACCCGAGCTCCTACGAGCAGTACTTC	TRBV7-2	TRBJ2-7	-	19	-
CASRSLRGRHGNTIYF	TGTGCCAGCAGGTCGCTGAGGGGGCGTCATGGAAACACCATATATTTT	TRBV7-2	TRBJ1-3	-	16	TRBD1
CASSPDTYGYTF	TGTGCCAGCAGCCCGGACACCTATGGCTACACCTTC	TRBV5-4	TRBJ1-2	-	12	-
CASSPRSRDSFQETQYF	TGTGCCAGCTCACCAAGGAGTCGGGACAGCTTCCAAGAGACCCAGTACTTC	TRBV18	TRBJ2-5	-	17	TRBD1
CASSLGTGGDGYTF	TGTGCCAGCAGTCTCGGGACAGGGGGCGATGGCTACACCTTC	TRBV16	TRBJ1-2	-	14	TRBD1
CAISHGGGANEQFF	TGTGCCATCTCTCACGGCGGGGGGGCAAATGAGCAGTTCTTC	TRBV10-3	TRBJ2-1	-	14	TRBD2
CASSEGQGLTYIF	TGTGCCAGCAGTGAGGGACAGGGCCTAACCTACATCTTT	TRBV6-1	TRBJ1-1	medium-sized	13	TRBD1
CASSLPAGSINYGYTF	TGTGCCAGTAGCCTCCCGGCGGGCAGCATAAACTATGGCTACACCTTC	TRBV19	TRBJ1-2	-	16	-
CEARPLSDYGYTF	TGTGAGGCCAGGCCCCTATCTGACTATGGCTACACCTTC	TRBV14	TRBJ1-2	-	13	-
CASSAGGVETEAFF	TGTGCCAGCAGTGCAGGGGGAGTGGAGACTGAAGCTTTCTTT	TRBV9	TRBJ1-1	-	14	TRBD1
CASSLGGPNTEAFF	TGCGCCAGCAGCTTAGGGGGCCCGAACACTGAAGCTTTCTTT	TRBV5-1	TRBJ1-1	-	14	TRBD1
CASSQGAGGYTF	TGTGCCAGCAGTCAGGGGGCTGGCGGCTACACCTTC	TRBV6-1	TRBJ1-2	once	12	TRBD1
CASSKRTENTEAFF	TGTGCCAGTAGTAAGCGGACAGAGAACACTGAAGCTTTCTTT	TRBV19	TRBJ1-1	-	14	-
CASSFDRVMREQFF	TGTGCCAGCAGTTTCGACAGGGTGATGAGGGAGCAGTTCTTC	TRBV6-5	TRBJ2-1	-	14	TRBD1
CASSMTSGGYNEQFF	TGTGCCAGTAGTATGACTAGCGGGGGTTACAATGAGCAGTTCTTC	TRBV19	TRBJ2-1	-	15	TRBD2
CASSQDRQGGYGYTF	TGCGCCAGCAGCCAAGATCGGCAGGGAGGGTATGGCTACACCTTC	TRBV4-1	TRBJ1-2	-	15	-
CASSLTGGRHHEQFF	TGTGCCAGTAGTTTAACGGGGGGCAGGCACCATGAGCAGTTCTTC	TRBV19	TRBJ2-1	-	15	-
CASSPPGRQETQYF	TGTGCCAGCAGCCCTCCCGGGAGGCAAGAGACCCAGTACTTC	TRBV5-6	TRBJ2-5	-	14	TRBD2
CASSSSPIVGELFF	TGTGCCAGCAGCTCATCCCCTATCGTTGGGGAGCTGTTTTTT	TRBV7-3	TRBJ2-2	-	14	-
CASSRDRGFNQPQHF	TGTGCCAGCTCCCGGGACAGGGGTTTCAATCAGCCCCAGCATTTT	TRBV2	TRBJ1-5	-	15	TRBD1
CASGLAGANEQFF	TGTGCCAGCGGACTAGCGGGGGCCAATGAGCAGTTCTTC	TRBV2	TRBJ2-1	-	13	TRBD2
CASSPLLGVWSTGELFF	TGTGCCAGCAGTCCCCTCCTGGGAGTTTGGAGCACCGGGGAGCTGTTTTTT	TRBV27	TRBJ2-2	-	17	-
CAISESGGGAGEQFF	TGTGCCATCAGTGAGTCTGGCGGGGGGGCCGGAGAGCAGTTCTTC	TRBV10-3	TRBJ2-1	-	15	TRBD2
CASSAGTSGSNEQFF	TGTGCCAGCAGCGCCGGGACTAGCGGGAGCAATGAGCAGTTCTTC	TRBV5-8	TRBJ2-1	-	15	TRBD2
CASLDRQETQYF	TGTGCCAGCCTGGACAGACAAGAGACCCAGTACTTC	TRBV7-6	TRBJ2-5	-	12	-
CASSMAVQGATSAYEQYF	TGTGCCAGTAGTATGGCTGTCCAGGGGGCGACCTCCGCGTACGAGCAGTACTTC	TRBV19	TRBJ2-7	-	18	TRBD1
CASSTDIRYGYTF	TGTGCCAGTAGTACCGACATAAGATATGGCTACACCTTC	TRBV19	TRBJ1-2	-	13	-